Sequencing of this T cell receptor (beta chain) was carried out in a study of response to subunit inactivated influenza vaccine. This clonotype was counted between two and nine times. Its target is not known. The CDR3 extends over 13 amino acids. With 2 bases removed from V and 5 bases from J, the gap between germline ends came to 10 bases. The V gene's germline CDR1 is DFQATT and CDR2 SNEGSKA (reference sequence). TCRdb ran MiXCR on the RT-PCR reads and lists one entry per CDR3 protein. The table records hundreds of thousands of distinct CDR3 sequences, around 25% of them present only once. The study, taken as a whole, reports: The authors suggested that few new T cells are recruited per seasonal influenza vaccination.

Specimen: CD4+ T cells sorted from PBMCs, collected approximately 5 days after vaccination. The TCR comes from a man between 45 and 60 years old who received an inactivated influenza vaccine. The chain is built from TRBV20-1 and TRBJ2-1; D gene ambiguous. In nucleotides, the CDR3 is TGCAGTGCTAGACAGTCGGCCGACAATGAGCAGTTCTTC. Protein: CSARQSADNEQFF.